Below, 11 T cell receptor beta chains from the same sample are listed, as sequenced in a study of control samples from healthy donors and cancer patients. Produced via immunoSEQ multiplex PCR; TCRdb's table is partial and in-frame only. The table records 48,000 or so clones, over 85% of them present only once. Sequencing used PBMCs. These receptors all come from a woman between 45 and 60 years old with head and neck cancer.

This clone was seen a single time. The chain has TRBV24-1 and TRBJ1-3; D is ambiguous. Trimming cost V 4 bases and J 0 bases, with 15 bases left between them. The CDR3 is 17 residues long. Germline CDR1 is KGHDR and CDR2 is SFDVKD. DNA for the CDR3: TGTGCCACCAGTGAGGAAGCCCCCAGAATCTCTGGAAACACCATATATTTT. Translation: CATSEEAPRISGNTIYF.

This chain joins TRBV21-1 and TRBJ1-2. TRBV21-1 is noted as a pseudogene. This CDR3 has 15 residues. The CDR3 region is CASSATRTLNYGYTF. The CDR3 DNA reads as TGTGCCAGCAGCGCAACTAGGACACTCAACTATGGCTACACCTTC.

This chain joins TRBV7-2 and TRBJ2-3; TRBD2 is a possible D gene (6 bases). This CDR3 contains 16 residues. V lost 4 bases and J 4 bases, leaving 18 bases between the germline ends. Germline assignment: CDR1 SGHTA and CDR2 FQGNSA. Here the CDR3 DNA reads TGTGCCAGCAGCTCCCCGTGGTTAGGAGGGGCAGATACGCAGTATTTT. The encoded protein is CASSSPWLGGADTQYF.

The chain uses TRBV10-1 and TRBJ2-7; 7 positions match TRBD1. V was pared by 5 bases and J by 2 bases, with 6 bases of the junction left unmatched. CDR3 length: 14 amino acids. Germline CDR1 reads WNHNN; CDR2 reads SYGVQD (reference sequence). The CDR3: CASSSRDRTYEQYF. CDR3 DNA: TGCGCCAGCAGTTCCCGGGACAGAACCTACGAGCAGTACTTC.

This clone was counted a single time. The chain has TRBV2 and TRBJ1-3, with 7 bases aligning to TRBD1. From germline, CDR1 is SNHLY and CDR2 FYNNEI. CDR3 length equals 14 residues. V dropped 6 bases and J dropped 2; count of bases not matched to a gene: 4. The CDR3 spells CASSVQGAGNTIYF. The CDR3 DNA follows: TGTGCCAGCAGCGTCCAGGGGGCTGGAAACACCATATATTTT.

V usage is TRBV11-2 and J usage is TRBJ1-5; no clear D gene. The CDR3 is made up of 15 amino acids. V lost 5 bases to trimming and J lost 3 bases, with 14 bases between them. Germline assignment: CDR1 SGHAT and CDR2 FQNNGV. CDR3 coding DNA: TGTGCCAGCAGCCCGTCCGGAGGAGCCAATCAGCCCCAGCATTTT. Protein sequence: CASSPSGGANQPQHF.

The chain joins TRBV7-9 to TRBJ1-4, with unresolved D. This CDR3 spans 16 amino acids. The V gene lost 2 bases and the J gene lost 0 bases, with 10 bases spanning the gap. Germline CDR1 reads SEHNR; CDR2 reads FQNEAQ (reference sequence). CDR3 region: CASSLLRKSTNEKLFF. The CDR3 DNA sequence: TGTGCCAGCAGCTTACTTAGAAAGTCAACTAATGAAAAACTGTTTTTT.

This sequence joins TRBV19 and TRBJ2-1; 8 bases are a match to TRBD2. The junction had 8 bases not matched to a gene; V was cut back by 3 bases and J by 7 bases. The germline V gene has CDR1 LNHDA and CDR2 SQIVND (reference sequence). The CDR3 extends over 15 amino acids. DNA of the CDR3: TGTGCCAGTAGTATTCGCGGCGGGGGGTCTAATGAGCAGTTCTTC. This encodes CASSIRGGGSNEQFF.

This sequence joins TRBV19 and TRBJ2-3; maybe TRBD2 (6 bases). Trimming took off 7 bases at V and 3 bases at J, with 14 bases between the two ends. CDR1 is LNHDA and CDR2 is SQIVND in the germline V gene (reference sequence). This CDR3 is 14 amino acids long. As DNA, the CDR3 is TGTGCCAGTAAGCAGGCGGGGAGGACAGATACGCAGTATTTT. Translated: CASKQAGRTDTQYF.

The J gene is TRBJ1-1, the V gene TRBV2; D not certain. The CDR3 is made up of 13 amino acids. V lost 4 bases and J 0 bases, leaving 6 bases between the germline ends. Germline V gives CDR1 SNHLY, CDR2 FYNNEI. The CDR3 region has the DNA TGTGCCAGCAGTGTAGGACTGAACACTGAAGCTTTCTTT. Translated: CASSVGLNTEAFF.

This clone was seen just once. The chain joins TRBV19 to TRBJ1-5; a weak D match, TRBD1 (6 bases). V was cut by 5 bases and J by 2 bases, with 25 bases left in between. CDR1 is LNHDA, CDR2 SQIVND, per germline (reference sequence). The length of the CDR3 is 19 residues. The CDR3: CASSPPAQGGIRGNQPQHF. CDR3 DNA: TGTGCCAGTAGTCCCCCTGCACAGGGAGGTATTAGGGGCAATCAGCCCCAGCATTTT.